A selection of T cell receptor beta chains follows, all from one sample in a study of blood T cells in healthy people across ages. TCRdb analysed the 5' RACE reads with MiXCR anew, one entry per CDR3 protein. The data contain 790,000 or so distinct CDR3 sequences, about 47% of them singletons. Sequencing used blood. The receptors were sampled from an elderly man in good health. CDR3s include the opening cysteine and the closing phenylalanine or tryptophan. The order of the fields is J gene, D gene, V gene, clone size, CDR3 DNA, CDR3 protein. D genes are given only for firm matches. The size field is filled for only some rows; it gives once, few, many or a size class.

j_gene: TRBJ2-1; d_gene: TRBD2; v_gene: TRBV5-3; abundance: NA; CDR3nt: TGTGCCAGAAGTCGGGGATCAGGTGCGGGAGGGCCCAATGAGCAGTTCTTC; CDR3aa: CARSRGSGAGGPNEQFF
j_gene: TRBJ1-1; d_gene: NA; v_gene: TRBV29-1; abundance: NA; CDR3nt: TGCAGCGTTGAAGGGCAGGGGCCGACCCAAGCTTTCTTT; CDR3aa: CSVEGQGPTQAFF
j_gene: TRBJ2-7; d_gene: TRBD2; v_gene: TRBV27; abundance: NA; CDR3nt: TGTGCCAGCAGTAGGACACCCGGGACTAGTCACAATGAGCAGTACTTC; CDR3aa: CASSRTPGTSHNEQYF
j_gene: TRBJ2-1; d_gene: TRBD2; v_gene: TRBV20-1; abundance: NA; CDR3nt: TGCAGTGCTAGTGACAATCTAGCGGGGAAGAGTGAGCAGTTCTTC; CDR3aa: CSASDNLAGKSEQFF
j_gene: TRBJ2-5; d_gene: TRBD1; v_gene: TRBV20-1; abundance: once; CDR3nt: TGCAGTGCTACCCGGACAGGGGGAGAGACCCAGTACTTC; CDR3aa: CSATRTGGETQYF
j_gene: TRBJ2-5; d_gene: TRBD1; v_gene: TRBV15; abundance: few; CDR3nt: TGTGCCACCAGCGCCCCGACAGGGGCGCGGGAGACCCAGTACTTC; CDR3aa: CATSAPTGARETQYF
j_gene: TRBJ2-1; d_gene: NA; v_gene: TRBV7-2; abundance: once; CDR3nt: TGTGCCAGCAGCTTAAACCTCCGATACAACGAGCAGTTCTTC; CDR3aa: CASSLNLRYNEQFF
j_gene: TRBJ2-1; d_gene: TRBD2; v_gene: TRBV29-1; abundance: NA; CDR3nt: TGCAGCGTCCTGACTAGCGGGAGTAACAATGAGCAGTTCTTC; CDR3aa: CSVLTSGSNNEQFF
j_gene: TRBJ2-4; d_gene: NA; v_gene: TRBV18; abundance: many; CDR3nt: TGTGCCAGCTCCCGACCCAGGGGCTTAGAGAACATTCAGTACTTC; CDR3aa: CASSRPRGLENIQYF
j_gene: TRBJ2-5; d_gene: TRBD2; v_gene: TRBV9; abundance: NA; CDR3nt: TGTGCCAGCAGCGTGGCCAGCGGGAGAGAGACCCAGTACTTC; CDR3aa: CASSVASGRETQYF
j_gene: TRBJ2-2; d_gene: NA; v_gene: TRBV2; abundance: few; CDR3nt: TGTGCCAGCAGTGAAGCGCAGGCGGGCTTCGGGGAGCTGTTTTTT; CDR3aa: CASSEAQAGFGELFF
j_gene: TRBJ2-1; d_gene: TRBD2; v_gene: TRBV27; abundance: NA; CDR3nt: TGTGCCAGCGCCGGGACTATTAATGGGTACAATGAGCAGTTCTTC; CDR3aa: CASAGTINGYNEQFF
j_gene: TRBJ2-4; d_gene: TRBD2; v_gene: TRBV15; abundance: once; CDR3nt: TGTGCCACCAGCAGAGCCTCGGGACTAGCAGATACCAAAGCCAAAAACATTCAGTACTTC; CDR3aa: CATSRASGLADTKAKNIQYF
j_gene: TRBJ2-3; d_gene: NA; v_gene: TRBV2; abundance: NA; CDR3nt: TGTGTCAGCAGTGAAGTTTGGGTTAGAACAGATACGCAGTATTTT; CDR3aa: CVSSEVWVRTDTQYF
j_gene: TRBJ2-1; d_gene: NA; v_gene: TRBV5-6; abundance: few; CDR3nt: TGTGCCAGCAGCTCGGACCCTATCTCCTACAATGAGCAGTTCTTC; CDR3aa: CASSSDPISYNEQFF
j_gene: TRBJ2-7; d_gene: NA; v_gene: TRBV30; abundance: many; CDR3nt: TGTGCCTTTGGGGACTCGAGCTCCTACGAGCAGTACTTC; CDR3aa: CAFGDSSSYEQYF
j_gene: TRBJ1-2; d_gene: TRBD1; v_gene: TRBV5-1; abundance: NA; CDR3nt: TGCGCCAGCAGCAAAGACAGGGGGATGGGAGGCTACACCTTC; CDR3aa: CASSKDRGMGGYTF
j_gene: TRBJ2-2; d_gene: TRBD1; v_gene: TRBV7-6; abundance: NA; CDR3nt: TGTGCCAGCAGCTCCAAACAGGGGGCGAGCACCGGGGAGCTGTTTTTT; CDR3aa: CASSSKQGASTGELFF
j_gene: TRBJ2-7; d_gene: NA; v_gene: TRBV7-9; abundance: NA; CDR3nt: TGTGCCAGCAGCCTGACGACCGCGGGCGAGCAGTACTTC; CDR3aa: CASSLTTAGEQYF
j_gene: TRBJ1-5; d_gene: NA; v_gene: TRBV6-2/TRBV6-3; abundance: NA; CDR3nt: TGTGCCACCAGCGGCCTCCACAATCAGCCCCAGCATTTT; CDR3aa: CATSGLHNQPQHF
j_gene: TRBJ2-5; d_gene: NA; v_gene: TRBV6-5; abundance: NA; CDR3nt: TGTGCCAGCAGTTACGGCCCAGCGGGTGAAATTGTGCAGTACTTC; CDR3aa: CASSYGPAGEIVQYF
j_gene: TRBJ2-4; d_gene: TRBD1; v_gene: TRBV9; abundance: NA; CDR3nt: TGTGCCAGCAGCCAGGGACAGGGAAATTCGATCGCCAAAAACATTCAGTACTTC; CDR3aa: CASSQGQGNSIAKNIQYF
j_gene: TRBJ2-5; d_gene: NA; v_gene: TRBV5-5; abundance: NA; CDR3nt: TGTGCCAGCAGCTTCCTACAGGCTCCCTCACAAGAGACCCAGTACTTC; CDR3aa: CASSFLQAPSQETQYF
j_gene: TRBJ2-5; d_gene: NA; v_gene: TRBV7-2; abundance: few; CDR3nt: TGTGCCAGCAGCACTCAAGCCGGGAACCAAGAGACCCAGTACTTC; CDR3aa: CASSTQAGNQETQYF
j_gene: TRBJ1-4; d_gene: NA; v_gene: TRBV4-2; abundance: NA; CDR3nt: TGTGCCAGCAGCCAGGGTCCTACGAGACAAAGTCGGGAAAAACTGTTTTTT; CDR3aa: CASSQGPTRQSREKLFF
j_gene: TRBJ2-3; d_gene: TRBD2; v_gene: TRBV20-1; abundance: few; CDR3nt: TGCAGTGCTAGGACTAGCAGAATAAGCACAGATACGCAGTATTTT; CDR3aa: CSARTSRISTDTQYF
j_gene: TRBJ2-6; d_gene: NA; v_gene: TRBV6-5; abundance: NA; CDR3nt: TGTGCCAGCAGTTCTAGACACAGGGTCTCTGGGGCCAACGTCCTGACTTTC; CDR3aa: CASSSRHRVSGANVLTF
j_gene: TRBJ2-2; d_gene: NA; v_gene: TRBV5-1; abundance: NA; CDR3nt: TGCGCCACCAGGAGGGACACGGGGGCGAACACCGGGGAGCTGTTTTTT; CDR3aa: CATRRDTGANTGELFF
j_gene: TRBJ1-4; d_gene: TRBD1; v_gene: TRBV7-2; abundance: NA; CDR3nt: TGTGCCAGCAGCTTTACAGGGGTGGATGAAAAACTGTTTTTT; CDR3aa: CASSFTGVDEKLFF
j_gene: TRBJ2-6; d_gene: NA; v_gene: TRBV24-1; abundance: NA; CDR3nt: TGTGCCACCAGTGATTCGGGTCGCTCTGGGGCCAACGTCCGGACTTTC; CDR3aa: CATSDSGRSGANVRTF
j_gene: TRBJ2-5; d_gene: NA; v_gene: TRBV12-3/TRBV12-4; abundance: few; CDR3nt: TGTGCCAGCAGCATTGGAGGGAGTTGGGAAGAGACCCAGTACTTC; CDR3aa: CASSIGGSWEETQYF
j_gene: TRBJ1-5; d_gene: NA; v_gene: TRBV29-1; abundance: NA; CDR3nt: TGCAGCGCCGGGACAACAACCGATCAGCCCCAGCATTTT; CDR3aa: CSAGTTTDQPQHF